The 11 T cell receptor beta chains below come from one sample, sequenced in a study of Ad26.COV2.S vaccination and SARS-CoV-2 variants. Libraries were prepared by immunoSEQ multiplex PCR; TCRdb keeps only in-frame clonotypes and omits some of them. The sample shows some 340,000 clones, roughly 84% of them seen only once. Treatment defined: 15 to 20 received Ad26.COV2.S at low or high dose, single or two shots; roughly five received placebo; per-sample allocation not given. Sample collection was performed on day 63 after the first vaccine or placebo injection. Sequencing used peripheral blood, obtained in a trial of Ad26.COV2.S vaccine versus placebo. Every receptor here comes from a person aged 18 to 65 who received the Ad26.COV2.S COVID-19 vaccine or a placebo.

The chain employs TRBV6-2 or TRBV6-3 and TRBJ2-7; the match to TRBD1 covers 11 bases. The length of the CDR3 is 15 residues. Per germline, CDR1 MNHEY and CDR2 SVGEGT. Trimming cost V 6 bases and J 4 bases; bases outside gene matches: 8. The CDR3 coding sequence is TGTGCCAGCAGCCGAACGGACAGGGGGCAGTACGAGCAGTACTTC. Its translation is CASSRTDRGQYEQYF.

The DNA for the CDR3 is TGTGCCAGCGGGACAGGGAGCTCCTACGAGCAGTACTTC. Translating gives CASGTGSSYEQYF. The V and J genes are TRBV7-2 and TRBJ2-7; 9 bases align to TRBD1. The V and J ends lost 8 bases and 0 bases, in that order; junction bases with no gene match: 2. CDR3 size: 13 residues. Germline CDR1 reads SGHTA; CDR2 reads FQGNSA.

The chain has TRBV7-2 and TRBJ1-2, with 10 bases matching TRBD1. The CDR3 length is 15 residues. Germline loops: CDR1 SGHTA, CDR2 FQGNSA. Trimming at V came to 5 bases and at J to 3 bases, leaving 6 bases not matched to a gene. In DNA, the CDR3 is TGTGCCAGCAGCGCCCGCGGGACAGGGGACTATGGCTACACCTTC. It translates to CASSARGTGDYGYTF.

The chain uses TRBV6-1 and TRBJ2-2; tentative D call: TRBD2 (6 bases). Germline V gene data show CDR1 as MNHNS and CDR2 as SASEGT. V was cut by 2 bases and J by 0 bases, with 10 bases left in between. This CDR3 has 16 amino acids. The DNA for the CDR3 is TGTGCCAGCAGTGAAAGTTGGGGGGCGAACACCGGGGAGCTGTTTTTT. Protein: CASSESWGANTGELFF.

The V gene is TRBV7-6, the J gene TRBJ2-3; no clear D. This CDR3 contains 9 residues. Germline V gives CDR1 SGHVS, CDR2 FNYEAQ. Trimming cost V 9 bases and J 3 bases, with 1 base left between them. The CDR3 sequence: CARTDTQYF. The CDR3 nucleotides read TGTGCCAGGACAGATACGCAGTATTTT.

In its sample, this clone was seen once. The V call is TRBV30, the J call TRBJ2-3; 7 bases line up with TRBD1. CDR1 and CDR2 (germline): GTSNPN, SVGIG (reference sequence). The CDR3 covers 13 residues. V was clipped by 2 bases and J by 5 bases; unmatched bases: 4. In DNA form, the CDR3 reads TGTGCCTGGAGTACAGGGACAGTAGATACGCAGTATTTT. It codes for CAWSTGTVDTQYF.

This clone was detected only once. The junction differs from germline at one of its ends, possibly a read error. The gene calls are TRBV6-2 or TRBV6-3 and TRBJ2-4; D ambiguous. Germline V lookup: CDR1 MNHEY, CDR2 SVGEGT. This CDR3 contains 12 residues. The DNA for the CDR3 is TGTGCCAGCAGTGACTCCCAAAACATTCAGTACTTC. It is translated as CASSDSQNIQYF.

The chain employs TRBV6-2 or TRBV6-3 and TRBJ1-5, with TRBD1 matching over 9 bases. Germline V lookup: CDR1 MNHEY, CDR2 SVGEGT. The CDR3 covers 16 residues. J gave up 1 base and V 2 bases, and 3 bases lay outside the gene matches. CDR3 coding DNA: TGTGCCAGCAGTTACGGGACAGGGACCAGCAATCAGCCCCAGCATTTT. Protein product: CASSYGTGTSNQPQHF.

The chain carries TRBV19 and TRBJ2-6, with D perhaps given as TRBD1 or TRBD2 (6 bases each). The CDR3 loop spans 15 amino acids. V lost 3 bases and J lost 2, with 8 bases in between. Germline assignment: CDR1 LNHDA and CDR2 SQIVND (reference sequence). The CDR3 nucleotides are TGTGCCAGTAGTATCCGGGGGCCTGGGGCCAACGTCCTGACTTTC. It codes for CASSIRGPGANVLTF.

CDR3 nucleotides: TGTGCCAGCTCACGGGAGGGTGTTAGCTACAATGAGCAGTTCTTC. This translates into CASSREGVSYNEQFF. The chain joins TRBV18 to TRBJ2-1, with TRBD2 matching over 7 bases. This CDR3 comprises 15 residues. V lost 4 bases to trimming and J lost 3 bases; unmatched junction nucleotides: 6. From germline, CDR1 is KGHSH and CDR2 LQKENI.

This chain uses TRBV11-2 with TRBJ2-3, with D unclear. Germline V gene sequence: CDR1 SGHAT, CDR2 FQNNGV. V was trimmed by 5 bases and J by 0 bases, leaving 9 bases between them. The CDR3 extends over 14 amino acids. The CDR3 DNA reads TGTGCCAGCAGCGGCAGACTTAGCACAGATACGCAGTATTTT. Its protein product is CASSGRLSTDTQYF.